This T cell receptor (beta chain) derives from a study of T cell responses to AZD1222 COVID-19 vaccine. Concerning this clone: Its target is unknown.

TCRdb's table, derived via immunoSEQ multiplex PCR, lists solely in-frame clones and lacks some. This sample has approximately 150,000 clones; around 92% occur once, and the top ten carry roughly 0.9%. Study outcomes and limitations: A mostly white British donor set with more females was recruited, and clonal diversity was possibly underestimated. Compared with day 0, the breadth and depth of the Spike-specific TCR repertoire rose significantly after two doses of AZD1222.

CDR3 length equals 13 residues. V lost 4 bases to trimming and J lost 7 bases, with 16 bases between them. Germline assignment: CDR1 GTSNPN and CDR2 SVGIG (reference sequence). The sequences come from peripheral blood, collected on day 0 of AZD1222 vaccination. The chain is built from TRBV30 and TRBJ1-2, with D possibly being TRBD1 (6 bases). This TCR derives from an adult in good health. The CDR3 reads CAWTTGGFRGYTF. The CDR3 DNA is TGTGCCTGGACTACGGGGGGCTTTCGTGGCTACACCTTC.